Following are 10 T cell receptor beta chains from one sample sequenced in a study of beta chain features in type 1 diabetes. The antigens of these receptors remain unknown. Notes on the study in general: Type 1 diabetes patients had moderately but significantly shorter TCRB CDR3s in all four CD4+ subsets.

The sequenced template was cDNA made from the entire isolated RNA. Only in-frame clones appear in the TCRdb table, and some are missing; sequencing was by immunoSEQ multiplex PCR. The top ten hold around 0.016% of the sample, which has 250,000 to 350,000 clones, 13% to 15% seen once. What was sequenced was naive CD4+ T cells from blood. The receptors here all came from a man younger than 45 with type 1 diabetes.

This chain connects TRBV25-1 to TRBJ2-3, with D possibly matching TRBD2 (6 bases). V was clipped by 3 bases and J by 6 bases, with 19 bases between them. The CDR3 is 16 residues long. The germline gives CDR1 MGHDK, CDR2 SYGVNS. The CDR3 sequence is CASSDWGRPSRDTQYF. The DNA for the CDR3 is TGTGCCAGCAGTGACTGGGGGAGGCCCTCAAGGGATACGCAGTATTTT.

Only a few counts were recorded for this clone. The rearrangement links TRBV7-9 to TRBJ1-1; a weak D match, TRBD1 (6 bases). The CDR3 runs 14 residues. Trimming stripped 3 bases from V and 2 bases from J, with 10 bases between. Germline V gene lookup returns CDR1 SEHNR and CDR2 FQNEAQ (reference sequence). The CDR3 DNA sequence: TGTGCCAGCAGCTTCCCCGGGACAAACACTGAAGCTTTCTTT. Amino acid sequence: CASSFPGTNTEAFF.

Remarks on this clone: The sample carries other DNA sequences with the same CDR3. The CDR3 sequence: CASSLLAGGTGELFF. CDR3 nucleotide sequence: TGCGCCAGCAGCTTGCTAGCGGGAGGCACCGGGGAGCTGTTTTTT. The chain joins TRBV5-1 to TRBJ2-2; 11 bases align to TRBD2. In germline, CDR1 is SGHRS, CDR2 YFSETQ. V shed 1 base and J 4 bases; nucleotides not matched to a gene: 0. The length of the CDR3 is 15 residues.

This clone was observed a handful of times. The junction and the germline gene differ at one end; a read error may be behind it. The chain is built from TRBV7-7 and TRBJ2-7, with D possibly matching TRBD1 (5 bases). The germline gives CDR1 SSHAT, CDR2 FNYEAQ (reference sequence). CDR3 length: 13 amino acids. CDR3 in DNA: TGTGCTAGCAGCTTACAGACAGCAACCGAGCAGTACTTC. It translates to CASSLQTATEQYF. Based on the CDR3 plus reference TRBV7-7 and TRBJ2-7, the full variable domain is GAGVSQSPRYKVTKRGQDVTLRCDPISSHATLYWYQQALGQGPEFLTYFNYEAQPDKSGLPSDRFSAERPEGSISTLTIQRTEQRDSAMYRCASSLQTATEQYFGPGTRLTVT.

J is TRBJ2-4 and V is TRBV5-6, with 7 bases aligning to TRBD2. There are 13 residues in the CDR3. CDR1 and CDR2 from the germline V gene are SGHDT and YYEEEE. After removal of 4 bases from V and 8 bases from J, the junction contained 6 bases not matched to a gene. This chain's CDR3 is CASSGGVRDIQYF. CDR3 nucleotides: TGTGCCAGCAGCGGGGGGGTGAGGGACATTCAGTACTTC.

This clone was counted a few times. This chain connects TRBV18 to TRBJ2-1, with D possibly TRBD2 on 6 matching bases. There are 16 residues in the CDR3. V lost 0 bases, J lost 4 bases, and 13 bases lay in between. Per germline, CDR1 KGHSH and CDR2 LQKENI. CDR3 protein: CASSPPSGAVYNEQFF. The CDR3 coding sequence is TGTGCCAGCTCACCACCGTCGGGAGCAGTATACAATGAGCAGTTCTTC.

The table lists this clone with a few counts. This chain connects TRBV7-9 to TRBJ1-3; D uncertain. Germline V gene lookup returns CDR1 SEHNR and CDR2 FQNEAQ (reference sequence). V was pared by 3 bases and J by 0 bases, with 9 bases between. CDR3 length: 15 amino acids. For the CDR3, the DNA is TGTGCCAGCAGCTTCGGCGGAGTCTCTGGAAACACCATATATTTT. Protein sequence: CASSFGGVSGNTIYF. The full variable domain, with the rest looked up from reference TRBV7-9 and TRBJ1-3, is DTGVSQNPRHKITKRGQNVTFRCDPISEHNRLYWYRQTLGQGPEFLTYFQNEAQLEKSRLLSDRFSAERPKGSFSTLEIQRTEQGDSAMYLCASSFGGVSGNTIYFGEGSWLTVV.

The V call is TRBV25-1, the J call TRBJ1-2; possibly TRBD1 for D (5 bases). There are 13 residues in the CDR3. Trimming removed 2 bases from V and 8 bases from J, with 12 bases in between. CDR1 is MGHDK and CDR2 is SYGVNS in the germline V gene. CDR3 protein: CASSEPGRDGYTF. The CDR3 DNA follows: TGTGCCAGCAGTGAACCGGGGAGGGACGGCTACACCTTC.

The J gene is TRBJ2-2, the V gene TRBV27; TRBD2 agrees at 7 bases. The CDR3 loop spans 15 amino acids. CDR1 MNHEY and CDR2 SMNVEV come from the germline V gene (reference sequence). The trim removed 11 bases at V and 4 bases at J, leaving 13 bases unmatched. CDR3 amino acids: CAVRRSGRVTGELFF. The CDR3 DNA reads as TGTGCCGTCAGACGGTCAGGGAGGGTCACCGGGGAGCTGTTTTTT.

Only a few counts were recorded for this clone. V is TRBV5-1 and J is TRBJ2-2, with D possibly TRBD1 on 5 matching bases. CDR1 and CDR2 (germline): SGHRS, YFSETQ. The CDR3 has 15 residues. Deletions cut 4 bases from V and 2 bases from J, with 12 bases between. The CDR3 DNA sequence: TGCGCCAGCAGCCCCCAGACAGTTAACACCGGGGAGCTGTTTTTT. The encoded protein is CASSPQTVNTGELFF. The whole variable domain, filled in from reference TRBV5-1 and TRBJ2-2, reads KAGVTQTPRYLIKTRGQQVTLSCSPISGHRSVSWYQQTPGQGLQFLFEYFSETQRNKGNFPGRFSGRQFSNSRSEMNVSTLELGDSALYLCASSPQTVNTGELFFGEGSRLTVL.